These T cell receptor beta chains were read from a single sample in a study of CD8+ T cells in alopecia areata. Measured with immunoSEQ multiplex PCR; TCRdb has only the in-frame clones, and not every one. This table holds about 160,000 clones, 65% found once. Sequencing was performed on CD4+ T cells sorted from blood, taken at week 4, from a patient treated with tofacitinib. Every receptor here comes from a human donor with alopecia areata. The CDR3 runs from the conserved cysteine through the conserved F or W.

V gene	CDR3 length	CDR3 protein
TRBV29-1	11	CSVGTQETQYF
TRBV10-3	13	CAIGTAWDDTQYF
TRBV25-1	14	CASSPTGVGQPQHF
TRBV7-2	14	CASSLGSGANVLTF
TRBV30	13	CAWSFTQGTEAFF
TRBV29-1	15	CSGGTGRGRTGELFF
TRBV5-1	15	CASSLQGQGHTEAFF
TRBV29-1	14	CSAPGTGRRETQYF
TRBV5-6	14	CASSPNRGSQPQHF
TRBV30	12	CAWRGTFYEQYF
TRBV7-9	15	CASSNQGSFTDTQYF
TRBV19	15	CASSIGNRVEEKLFF
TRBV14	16	CASSQVDGLHGRGYTF
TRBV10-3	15	CAISGPGLSNQPQHF
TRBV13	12	CASSRPGVTLHF
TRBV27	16	CASSSPVQIAKNIQYF
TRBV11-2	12	CASTRSGGPPHF
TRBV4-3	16	CASSHLAGTSTDTQYF
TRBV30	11	CAWSGTYEQYF
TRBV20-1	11	CSARGQETQYF
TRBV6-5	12	CASKGGNSPLHF
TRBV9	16	CASSPRDRAGEETQYF
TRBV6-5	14	CASSGKRNTGELFF
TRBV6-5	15	CASSYSWTNTGELFF
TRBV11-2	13	CASSSTSGSEQYF
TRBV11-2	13	CASSLEGVYEQYF
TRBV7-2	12	CASSWSIETQYF
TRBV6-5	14	CASSEGAGANVLTF
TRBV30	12	CAWSRDKGTQYF
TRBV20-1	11	CSAWLVYEQYF
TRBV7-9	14	CASNRAGAPDTQYF
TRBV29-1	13	CSARTGWNTEAFF
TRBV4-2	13	CASSPRGENTIYF
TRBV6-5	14	CASNRRELDSPLHF
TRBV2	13	CASQADTRGTQYF
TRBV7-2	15	CASSPRLSGANVLTF
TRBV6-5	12	CASRARFYEQYF
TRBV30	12	CAWNRAQDIQYF
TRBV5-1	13	CASSLLGSQPQHF
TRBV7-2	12	CASSLNRETQYF
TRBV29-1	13	CSVESGTSRGAFF
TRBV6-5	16	CASSYSRASGQETQYF
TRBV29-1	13	CSVRRGTNYGYTF